Below, 20 T cell receptor beta chains from the same sample are listed, as sequenced in a study of response to subunit inactivated influenza vaccine. Each CDR3 protein is one row after TCRdb ran MiXCR on the RT-PCR reads. The data hold about 700,000 distinct CDR3 sequences, with around 13% observed a single time. The material sequenced was PBMCs from blood, taken 14 days before vaccination. The receptors shown here come from a man in his fifties who received an inactivated influenza vaccine.

V gene TRBV20-1 combines with J gene TRBJ2-5, with D maybe TRBD2 (5 bases). This CDR3 comprises 13 residues. The germline CDR1 and CDR2 sequences are DFQATT and SNEGSKA (reference sequence). V was pared by 1 base and J by 7 bases, with 13 bases between. The CDR3 sequence is CSARGRTFPTQYF. The CDR3 coding sequence is TGCAGTGCTAGAGGAAGGACTTTTCCGACCCAGTACTTC.

CDR3: CAWSVSSYSNQPQHF. CDR3 coding DNA: TGTGCCTGGAGTGTCTCTAGCTATAGCAATCAGCCCCAGCATTTT. The chain employs TRBV30 and TRBJ1-5; no firm D call. Germline CDR1 GTSNPN, CDR2 SVGIG (reference sequence). Trimming shortened V by 0 bases and J by 0 bases, and 9 bases separated the two germline ends. This CDR3 contains 15 residues.

V usage is TRBV12-3 or TRBV12-4 and J usage is TRBJ2-1; tentatively, D is TRBD1 or TRBD2 (6 bases each). Trimming left V 5 bases short and J 3 bases short, with 14 bases between. The CDR3 is 15 residues long. CDR3 bases: TGTGCCAGCAGTAGGGGGGTGGTTCGCTACAATGAGCAGTTCTTC. Protein sequence: CASSRGVVRYNEQFF.

This clonotype was seen a handful of times. This chain joins TRBV11-2 and TRBJ2-4; 10 nucleotides match TRBD2. Germline V gene data show CDR1 as SGHAT and CDR2 as FQNNGV. The CDR3 runs to 15 residues. Trimming removed 5 bases from V and 8 bases from J; junction bases left unmatched: 9. The CDR3: CASSLGLARGDIQYF. CDR3 DNA: TGTGCCAGCAGCCTGGGACTAGCGAGAGGAGACATTCAGTACTTC.

This clonotype was seen repeatedly, ten times or more. The chain employs TRBV4-1 and TRBJ2-4, with TRBD2 matching over 8 bases. The CDR3 totals 16 residues. The ends lost 1 base at V and 8 bases at J; junction bases unmatched: 10. From germline, CDR1 is MGHRA and CDR2 YSYEKL. CDR3 sequence reads: CASSQGSLTSDDIQYF. CDR3 sequence (DNA): TGCGCCAGCAGCCAAGGTTCTCTGACTAGCGACGACATTCAGTACTTC.

Many counts were recorded for this clonotype. V is TRBV4-3 and J is TRBJ2-7; 8 nucleotides agree with TRBD1. The CDR3 runs to 14 residues. CDR1 is LGHNA and CDR2 is YSLEER in the germline V gene. V trimming: 4 bases; J trimming: 7 bases; junction bases outside the gene matches: 9. Written as DNA, the CDR3 is TGCGCCAGCAGCCTCGGGACAGGCCCCCTGGAGCAGTACTTC. Protein: CASSLGTGPLEQYF.

CDR3 residues: CAWSIRTGHYEQYF. In nucleotides, the CDR3 is TGTGCCTGGAGTATTAGGACAGGGCACTACGAGCAGTACTTC. The genes are TRBV30 and TRBJ2-7; 8 nucleotides agree with TRBD1. The length of the CDR3 is 14 residues. V lost 2 bases and J lost 3; bases outside the gene matches: 6. Germline V gene lookup returns CDR1 GTSNPN and CDR2 SVGIG (reference sequence).

This clonotype was found a few times. The chain combines TRBV29-1 with TRBJ2-5; perhaps TRBD1 as D (5 bases). The CDR3 is 15 amino acids. The V and J ends lost 0 bases and 2 bases respectively, with 13 bases between them. Looked up from germline, CDR1 is SQVTM and CDR2 is ANQGSEA. In DNA, the CDR3 is TGCAGCGTTGAAGATCTGGGGCAGGCTCAAGAGACCCAGTACTTC. Translation: CSVEDLGQAQETQYF.

J is TRBJ2-7 and V is TRBV2; TRBD1 aligns across 12 bases. Germline CDR1 reads SNHLY; CDR2 reads FYNNEI. Trimming cost V 6 bases and J 3 bases; bases outside gene matches: 6. This CDR3 region has 15 residues. The chain's CDR3 is CASSRGTGGFYEQYF. CDR3 nucleotide sequence: TGTGCCAGCAGCCGCGGGACAGGGGGCTTCTACGAGCAGTACTTC.

This clonotype showed up just a few times. The genes are TRBV20-1 and TRBJ1-2; 9 bases line up with TRBD1. The CDR3 covers 13 residues. Trimming removed 4 bases from V and 7 bases from J; junction bases left unmatched: 7. The germline gives CDR1 DFQATT, CDR2 SNEGSKA (reference sequence). This CDR3 reads CSANDRGWFGYTF. CDR3 nucleotides: TGCAGTGCTAACGACAGGGGGTGGTTTGGCTACACCTTC.

The rearrangement uses TRBV7-8 and TRBJ2-7; TRBD1 might be the D (6 bases). Per germline, CDR1 SGHVS and CDR2 FQNEAQ. The CDR3 has 16 amino acids. The V end lost 5 bases, the J end lost 7 bases, and 24 bases lay between the germline ends. DNA for the CDR3: TGTGCCAGCAGCACCTCCCGGGACACCAGGGCATGGGAGCAGTACTTC. Encoded protein: CASSTSRDTRAWEQYF.

The chain uses TRBV20-1 and TRBJ2-7; the D is unclear. Per germline, CDR1 DFQATT and CDR2 SNEGSKA (reference sequence). The V gene lost 2 bases and the J gene lost 2 bases, with 10 bases spanning the gap. There are 13 residues in the CDR3. CDR3 coding DNA: TGCAGTGCTAGAACGGCATGGACCTACGAGCAGTACTTC. It is translated as CSARTAWTYEQYF.

This clonotype was seen more than once but under ten times. This chain links TRBV19 with TRBJ2-1, with D unclear. V lost 3 bases and J 4 bases, leaving 16 bases between the germline ends. CDR3 length: 16 residues. The V gene's germline CDR1 is LNHDA and CDR2 SQIVND (reference sequence). The CDR3 spells CASSMAVPDPYNEQFF. In nucleotides, the CDR3 is TGTGCCAGTAGTATGGCCGTCCCGGACCCTTACAATGAGCAGTTCTTC.

The J gene is TRBJ1-2, the V gene TRBV9; no firm D call. The V gene's germline CDR1 is SGDLS and CDR2 YYNGEE. The length of the CDR3 is 13 residues. Trimming removed 0 bases at V and 9 bases at J, with 12 bases between. The CDR3 protein is CASSVAGFHSYTF. DNA of the CDR3: TGTGCCAGCAGCGTAGCGGGGTTTCACAGCTACACCTTC.

This chain's CDR3 is CASRFVDGELFF. Written as DNA, the CDR3 is TGTGCCAGCAGGTTCGTGGACGGGGAGCTGTTTTTT. The chain has TRBV12-3 or TRBV12-4 and TRBJ2-2; D gene uncertain. The CDR3 loop spans 12 amino acids. V lost 6 bases, J lost 7 bases, and 9 bases lay in between.

There are a few counts of this clonotype. The chain uses TRBV27 and TRBJ2-1; 8 bases line up with TRBD1. The CDR3 runs 16 residues. Germline V CDR1 and CDR2: MNHEY, SMNVEV (reference sequence). The junction had 10 bases not matched to a gene; V was cut back by 7 bases and J by 2 bases. The CDR3 is CASKRAGGAPYNEQFF. The CDR3 bases are TGTGCCAGCAAGAGGGCAGGGGGCGCCCCCTACAATGAGCAGTTCTTC.

This clonotype was counted a few times. The chain has TRBV5-1 and TRBJ2-3, with D perhaps matching TRBD1 (6 bases). V was pared by 2 bases and J by 5 bases, with 12 bases between. Germline CDR1 is SGHRS and CDR2 is YFSETQ. CDR3 length: 14 amino acids. In nucleotides, the CDR3 is TGCGCCAGCAGCTTTCGACAGGTTAGAGATACGCAGTATTTT. Translation: CASSFRQVRDTQYF.

Worth noting for this clonotype: One base away lies a much larger clone, so this may be a sequencing read error. The chain is built from TRBV20-1 and TRBJ2-3; D uncertain. The length of the CDR3 is 11 residues. The germline CDR1 and CDR2 sequences are DFQATT and SNEGSKA (reference sequence). CDR3 loop: CSGRITATQYF. CDR3 nucleotide sequence: TGCAGTGGACGGATCACAGCTACGCAGTATTTT.

This clonotype was seen many times. V and J are TRBV6-1 and TRBJ1-1; the D gene is possibly TRBD1 (6 bases). With 7 bases removed from V and 0 bases from J, the gap between germline ends came to 15 bases. Germline assignment: CDR1 MNHNS and CDR2 SASEGT. The CDR3 has 15 amino acids. The CDR3 spells CASTVATGMNTEAFF. In DNA form, the CDR3 reads TGTGCCAGCACCGTGGCGACAGGAATGAACACTGAAGCTTTCTTT.

The chain carries TRBV27 and TRBJ2-7; TRBD1 matches at 7 bases. CDR1 and CDR2 (germline): MNHEY, SMNVEV (reference sequence). CDR3 length equals 14 residues. V trimming: 6 bases; J trimming: 2 bases; junction bases outside the gene matches: 7. In DNA, the CDR3 is TGTGCCAGCAGCCCGGGACAGCCTGCCTACGAGCAGTACTTC. Its protein is CASSPGQPAYEQYF.